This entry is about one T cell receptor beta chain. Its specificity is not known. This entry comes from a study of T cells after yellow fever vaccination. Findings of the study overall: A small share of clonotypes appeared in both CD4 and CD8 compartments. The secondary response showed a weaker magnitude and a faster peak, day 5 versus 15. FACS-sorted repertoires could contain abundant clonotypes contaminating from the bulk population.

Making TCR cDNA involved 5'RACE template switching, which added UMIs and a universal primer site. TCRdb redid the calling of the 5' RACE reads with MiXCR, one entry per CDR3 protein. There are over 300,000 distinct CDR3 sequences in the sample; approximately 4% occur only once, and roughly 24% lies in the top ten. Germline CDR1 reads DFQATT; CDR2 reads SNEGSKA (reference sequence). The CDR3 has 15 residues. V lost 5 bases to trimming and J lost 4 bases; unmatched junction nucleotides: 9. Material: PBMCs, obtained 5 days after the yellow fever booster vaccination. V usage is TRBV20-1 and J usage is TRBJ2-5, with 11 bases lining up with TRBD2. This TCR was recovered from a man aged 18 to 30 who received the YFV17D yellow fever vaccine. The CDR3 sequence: CSAPIAGGPGETQYF. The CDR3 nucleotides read TGCAGTGCTCCGATAGCGGGGGGGCCAGGAGAGACCCAGTACTTC.